Shown below are 26 T cell receptor beta chains from a single sample sequenced in a study of blood T cells in healthy people across ages. The use of a sample-barcoded 5' primer and a J-beta primer mix characterized a second PCR of about 7 to 12 cycles. Using its own MiXCR run on the 5' RACE reads, TCRdb lists one record per CDR3 protein. The data show around 700,000 distinct CDR3 sequences, with 25% seen just once and 9.4% held by the top ten. This same sample was also taken into another study, of T cells of mothers and their children.

Sequencing was performed on blood. Source of these receptors: a boy between 10 and 17 years old in good health.

This clonotype has only a few counts. The chain joins TRBV12-3 or TRBV12-4 to TRBJ1-3, with 9 positions matching TRBD1. The junction had 6 bases not matched to a gene; V was cut back by 6 bases and J by 0 bases. This CDR3 is built from 16 residues. The CDR3 reads CASSWDRAVSGNTIYF. DNA for the CDR3: TGTGCCAGCAGCTGGGACAGGGCGGTCTCTGGAAACACCATATATTTT.

The chain joins TRBV19 to TRBJ1-5, with unresolved D. The CDR3 totals 12 residues. CDR1 is LNHDA, CDR2 SQIVND, per germline (reference sequence). V lost 3 bases and J 5 bases, leaving 5 bases between the germline ends. CDR3 in amino acids: CASSMGYQPQHF. The CDR3 nucleotides read TGTGCCAGTAGTATGGGGTATCAGCCCCAGCATTTT. The full variable domain, with the rest looked up from reference TRBV19 and TRBJ1-5, is DGGITQSPKYLFRKEGQNVTLSCEQNLNHDAMYWYRQDPGQGLRLIYYSQIVNDFQKGDIAEGYSVSREKKESFPLTVTSAQKNPTAFYLCASSMGYQPQHFGDGTRLSIL.

The rearrangement links TRBV7-9 to TRBJ2-7; 9 bases match TRBD2. There are 17 residues in the CDR3. V trimming: 2 bases; J trimming: 1 base; junction bases outside the gene matches: 9. Germline-derived CDR1 and CDR2 are SEHNR and FQNEAQ (reference sequence). The CDR3 spells CASSLPSGEPHSYEQYF. Written as DNA, the CDR3 is TGTGCCAGCAGCTTACCTAGCGGGGAACCTCATTCCTACGAGCAGTACTTC.

This clonotype was detected a few times. CDR3 in amino acids: CASSEGANTEAFF. CDR3 coding DNA: TGTGCCAGCAGCGAAGGGGCCAACACTGAAGCTTTCTTT. The genes are TRBV14 and TRBJ1-1, with a tentative D call TRBD1 (5 bases). The germline V and J ends were trimmed by 5 bases and 2 bases, with 9 bases remaining between them. Germline V gene sequence: CDR1 SGHDN, CDR2 FVKESK. The CDR3 has 13 residues.

This clonotype has ten or more counts. CDR3 region: CASSPPSVETQYF. The CDR3 bases are TGCGCCAGCAGCCCCCCCAGCGTAGAGACCCAGTACTTC. This chain joins TRBV5-1 and TRBJ2-5, with no clear D. Germline-derived CDR1 and CDR2 are SGHRS and YFSETQ. This CDR3 comprises 13 residues. Trimming pared 4 bases from V and 4 bases from J, leaving 11 bases between.

Concerning this clonotype: This may be a read error: a much more frequent sequence differs by one nucleotide. This sequence joins TRBV7-2 and TRBJ2-5; 9 nucleotides align to TRBD2. Looked up from germline, CDR1 is SGHTA and CDR2 is FQGNSA. V was pared by 5 bases and J by 5 bases, with 12 bases of the junction left unmatched. The CDR3 is 16 residues long. The chain's CDR3 is CASSPRSSGGRETQYF. CDR3 in DNA: TGTGCCAGCAGCCCCCGGAGTAGCGGGGGTAGGGAGACCCAGTACTTC.

This clonotype came up a few times. The chain couples TRBV24-1 to TRBJ2-7; 9 positions match TRBD1. V was pared by 3 bases and J by 6 bases, with 8 bases of the junction left unmatched. The CDR3 extends over 15 amino acids. The germline V gene encodes CDR1 KGHDR and CDR2 SFDVKD. DNA for the CDR3: TGTGCCACCAGTGATATCCGGGACAGGGCGGCCGAGCAGTACTTC. It translates to CATSDIRDRAAEQYF.

This clonotype was detected a few times. The chain has TRBV20-1 and TRBJ2-1; 12 positions match TRBD2. V was pared by 2 bases and J by 5 bases, with 7 bases of the junction left unmatched. This CDR3 contains 16 residues. The germline CDR1 and CDR2 sequences are DFQATT and SNEGSKA (reference sequence). The CDR3 bases are TGCAGTGCTAGAAAACTAGCGGGGGGACTAAACAATGAGCAGTTCTTC. Residues: CSARKLAGGLNNEQFF.

This clonotype was counted many times. The chain has TRBV12-3 or TRBV12-4 and TRBJ2-7; D not certain. With 5 bases removed from V and 2 bases from J, the gap between germline ends came to 7 bases. CDR3 size: 12 residues. The CDR3 protein is CASSGDPYEQYF. For the CDR3, the DNA is TGTGCCAGCAGTGGCGACCCCTACGAGCAGTACTTC.

The sample holds a few counts of this clonotype. The chain has TRBV6-2 or TRBV6-3 and TRBJ2-5, with TRBD2 as a possible D gene (5 bases). Matching the DNA end better, TRBJ2-1 makes the J call doubtful. This CDR3 contains 14 residues. Germline-derived CDR1 and CDR2 are MNHEY and SVGEGT. CDR3 region: CASSYSPSTLEQFF. CDR3 bases: TGTGCCAGCAGTTACTCCCCTAGCACTCTCGAGCAGTTCTTC.

This rearrangement joins TRBV7-2 to TRBJ2-4, with TRBD2 matching 7 bases. In germline, CDR1 is SGHTA, CDR2 FQGNSA. The CDR3 totals 12 residues. Trimming cost V 5 bases and J 14 bases; bases outside gene matches: 9. The CDR3 protein is CASSGAGLRKYF. The CDR3 region has the DNA TGTGCCAGCAGCGGCGCGGGACTAAGGAAGTACTTC.

This clonotype was seen a few times. V gene TRBV12-3 or TRBV12-4 combines with J gene TRBJ2-1; D gene unclear. Trimming took off 7 bases at V and 6 bases at J, with 19 bases between the two ends. The CDR3 contains 15 residues. CDR3 DNA sequence: TGTGCCAGCACCAACACTCCTTTTTCAAGCAATGAGCAGTTCTTC. As protein: CASTNTPFSSNEQFF.

This clonotype was detected many times. The chain uses TRBV27 and TRBJ1-5; the D gene is possibly TRBD1 (5 bases). The CDR3 totals 14 residues. CDR1 and CDR2 (germline): MNHEY, SMNVEV (reference sequence). The V and J ends lost 5 bases and 4 bases respectively, with 12 bases between them. CDR3 sequence reads: CASSPGLGNQPQHF. As DNA, the CDR3 is TGTGCCAGCAGTCCGGGACTGGGGAATCAGCCCCAGCATTTT.

The table lists this clonotype with a few counts. J is TRBJ2-3 and V is TRBV7-2; 10 bases fit TRBD2. The germline gives CDR1 SGHTA, CDR2 FQGNSA. V lost 3 bases, J lost 0 bases, and 6 bases stayed unmatched. The CDR3 contains 17 residues. CDR3 residues: CASSLTILAGSTDTQYF. DNA of the CDR3: TGTGCCAGCAGCTTGACGATACTAGCGGGGAGCACAGATACGCAGTATTTT. The full variable domain, in which reference TRBV7-2 and TRBJ2-3 provide the parts outside the CDR3, is GAGVSQSPSNKVTEKGKDVELRCDPISGHTALYWYRQSLGQGLEFLIYFQGNSAPDKSGLPSDRFSAERTGGSVSTLTIQRTQQEDSAVYLCASSLTILAGSTDTQYFGPGTRLTVL.

CDR3 sequence reads: CASSLTVSEPEAFF. The CDR3 coding sequence is TGTGCCAGCAGCTTAACGGTGTCGGAACCTGAAGCTTTCTTT. V usage is TRBV7-6 and J usage is TRBJ1-1; D call uncertain. CDR1 is SGHVS, CDR2 FNYEAQ, per germline. The ends were cut back, 2 bases at V and 6 bases at J, with 13 bases in the middle. The CDR3 length is 14 residues.

The table lists this clonotype with a few counts. V gene TRBV7-2 combines with J gene TRBJ2-1; TRBD1 might be the D (6 bases). The V gene lost 1 base and the J gene lost 6 bases, with 13 bases spanning the gap. Germline CDR1 is SGHTA and CDR2 is FQGNSA. The CDR3 consists of 15 residues. CDR3 coding DNA: TGTGCCAGCAGCTTAGTAGTGGGGGCGGGCAATGAGCAGTTCTTC. It yields the protein CASSLVVGAGNEQFF.

The V gene is TRBV28, the J gene TRBJ2-3, with 11 bases that match TRBD2. Losses at the gene ends were 4 bases for V and 4 bases for J; bases not matched to a gene: 10. Germline V gene sequence: CDR1 MDHEN, CDR2 SYDVKM. The CDR3 extends over 17 amino acids. This CDR3 reads CASSSQPHSGGADTQYF. For the CDR3, the DNA is TGTGCCAGCAGTTCCCAACCCCATAGCGGGGGGGCAGATACGCAGTATTTT.

This clonotype was seen a handful of times. The chain is built from TRBV7-2 and TRBJ1-4, with TRBD1 matching 7 bases. CDR3 length equals 14 residues. The germline CDR1 and CDR2 sequences are SGHTA and FQGNSA. J lost 8 bases, V lost 5 bases, and 8 bases had no gene match. The CDR3 sequence: CASSQGGAQEKLFF. CDR3 nucleotide sequence: TGTGCCAGCAGCCAGGGGGGGGCGCAGGAAAAACTGTTTTTT.

The rearrangement links TRBV15 to TRBJ2-1, with D maybe TRBD2 (6 bases). Germline V gene data show CDR1 as LNHNV and CDR2 as YYDKDF (reference sequence). Between the trimmed V and J ends, which lost 0 bases and 8 bases, there was a span of 11 bases. CDR3 length equals 14 residues. The CDR3 DNA sequence: TGTGCCACCAGCAGAGATGCGGGACGCGATGAGCAGTTCTTC. It is translated as CATSRDAGRDEQFF.

V usage is TRBV20-1 and J usage is TRBJ2-4; D gene unclear. V gave up 6 bases and J gave up 2 bases, with 23 bases separating them. From germline, CDR1 is DFQATT and CDR2 SNEGSKA (reference sequence). The CDR3 totals 17 residues. For the CDR3, the DNA is TGCAGTGCCCCCCCGGTGGCCGGCGTTGTTTCCAAAAACATTCAGTACTTC. It encodes CSAPPVAGVVSKNIQYF.

The CDR3 DNA is TGTGCCAGCCGATGGGTCTTCGCTTTGAACACTGAAGCTTTCTTT. Protein: CASRWVFALNTEAFF. The chain combines TRBV6-2 or TRBV6-3 with TRBJ1-1; D is unresolved. Germline loops: CDR1 MNHEY, CDR2 SVGEGT. Trimming took 8 bases from V and 0 from J, leaving 16 bases between them. The CDR3 has 15 amino acids.

The chain combines TRBV3-1 with TRBJ2-5; D possibly corresponds to TRBD1 (6 bases). V was clipped by 6 bases and J by 1 base, with 15 bases between them. The CDR3 is made up of 15 amino acids. CDR1 and CDR2 from the germline V gene are LGHDT and YNNKEL (reference sequence). This CDR3 reads CASSLNTDSQETQYF. The CDR3 DNA sequence: TGTGCCAGCAGTCTTAACACGGACAGCCAAGAGACCCAGTACTTC.

The V call is TRBV4-3, the J call TRBJ2-7; the match to TRBD2 covers 11 bases. The V segment lost 1 base and the J segment 3 bases; nucleotides outside the gene matches: 2. CDR1 is LGHNA, CDR2 YSLEER, per germline. The CDR3 runs to 15 residues. The CDR3 sequence: CASSQGLAGGYEQYF. For the CDR3, the DNA is TGCGCCAGCAGCCAAGGGCTAGCGGGGGGCTACGAGCAGTACTTC.

This clonotype turned up a few times. This chain links TRBV29-1 with TRBJ2-5; 12 bases fit TRBD2. TRBJ2-7 explains the end of the DNA better; the J call may be wrong. The CDR3 loop spans 15 amino acids. Germline V lookup: CDR1 SQVTM, CDR2 ANQGSEA. CDR3 DNA: TGCAGCGTTGAAGGACTAGCGGGGGCCGCCTACGAGCAGTACTTC. As protein: CSVEGLAGAAYEQYF.

This clonotype was observed a few times. The genes are TRBV3-1 and TRBJ2-2, with 11 bases identical to TRBD2. The trim removed 5 bases at V and 7 bases at J, leaving 15 bases unmatched. Germline lookup yields CDR1 LGHDT and CDR2 YNNKEL (reference sequence). The CDR3 has 18 residues. CDR3 region: CASSSLPTTSGGLGELFF. The CDR3 region has the DNA TGTGCCAGCAGCTCCCTTCCGACCACTAGCGGGGGACTCGGGGAGCTGTTTTTT.

The chain couples TRBV4-2 to TRBJ2-5; weak D call: TRBD2 (6 bases). This CDR3 region has 14 residues. CDR1 is LGHNA and CDR2 is YNFKEQ in the germline V gene. The V and J ends lost 1 base and 0 bases respectively, with 6 bases between them. CDR3 nucleotide sequence: TGTGCCAGCAGCCAAGCTAGCGACCAAGAGACCCAGTACTTC. Its translation: CASSQASDQETQYF.